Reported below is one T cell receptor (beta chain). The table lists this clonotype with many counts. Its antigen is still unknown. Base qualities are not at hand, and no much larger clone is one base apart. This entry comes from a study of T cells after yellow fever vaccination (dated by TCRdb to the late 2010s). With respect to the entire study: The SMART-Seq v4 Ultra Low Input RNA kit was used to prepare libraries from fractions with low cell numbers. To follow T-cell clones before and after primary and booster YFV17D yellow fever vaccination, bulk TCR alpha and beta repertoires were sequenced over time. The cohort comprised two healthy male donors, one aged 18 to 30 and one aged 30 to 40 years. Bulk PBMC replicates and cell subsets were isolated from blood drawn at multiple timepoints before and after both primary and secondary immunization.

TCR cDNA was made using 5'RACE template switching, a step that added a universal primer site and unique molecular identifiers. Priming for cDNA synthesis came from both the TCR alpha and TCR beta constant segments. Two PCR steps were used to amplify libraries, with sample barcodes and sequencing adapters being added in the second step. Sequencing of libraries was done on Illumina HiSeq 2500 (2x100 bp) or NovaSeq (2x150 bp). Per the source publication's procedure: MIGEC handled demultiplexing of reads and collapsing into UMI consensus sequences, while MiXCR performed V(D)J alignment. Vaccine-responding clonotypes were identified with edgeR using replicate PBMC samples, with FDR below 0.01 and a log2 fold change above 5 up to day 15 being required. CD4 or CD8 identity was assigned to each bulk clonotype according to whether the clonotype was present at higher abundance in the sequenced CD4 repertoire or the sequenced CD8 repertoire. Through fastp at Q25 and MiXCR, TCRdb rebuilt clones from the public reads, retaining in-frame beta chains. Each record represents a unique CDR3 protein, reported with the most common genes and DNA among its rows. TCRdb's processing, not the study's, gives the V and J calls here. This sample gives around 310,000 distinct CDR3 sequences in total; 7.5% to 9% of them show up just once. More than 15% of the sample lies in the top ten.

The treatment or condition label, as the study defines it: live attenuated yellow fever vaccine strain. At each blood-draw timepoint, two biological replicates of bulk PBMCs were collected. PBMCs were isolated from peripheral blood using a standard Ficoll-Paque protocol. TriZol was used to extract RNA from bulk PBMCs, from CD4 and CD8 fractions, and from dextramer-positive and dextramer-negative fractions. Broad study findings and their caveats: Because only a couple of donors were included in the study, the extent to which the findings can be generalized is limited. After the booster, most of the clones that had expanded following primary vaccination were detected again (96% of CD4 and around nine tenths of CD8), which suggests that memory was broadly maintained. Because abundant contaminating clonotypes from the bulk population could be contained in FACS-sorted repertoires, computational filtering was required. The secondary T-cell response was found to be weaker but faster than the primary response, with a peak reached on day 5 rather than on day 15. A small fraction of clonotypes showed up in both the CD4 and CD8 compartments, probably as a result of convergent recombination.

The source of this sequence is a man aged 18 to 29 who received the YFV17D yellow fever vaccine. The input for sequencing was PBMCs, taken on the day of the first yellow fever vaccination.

The encoded CDR3 is CASSRAAGELFF. Here is the DNA: TGTGCCAGCAGCCGGGCGGCCGGGGAGCTGTTTTTT. The rearranged segments are TRBV3-1 and TRBJ2-2, with the D gene not clear enough to name. Between the V and J ends, shortened by 4 bases and 6 bases respectively, the junction contains 6 bases. The CDR3 runs 12 residues from the cysteine to the phenylalanine. CDR3 DNA only is kept here, 36 bases in frame from base 1. The CDR1 and CDR2 encoded by the germline V gene (reference sequence) are LGHDT and YNNKEL.